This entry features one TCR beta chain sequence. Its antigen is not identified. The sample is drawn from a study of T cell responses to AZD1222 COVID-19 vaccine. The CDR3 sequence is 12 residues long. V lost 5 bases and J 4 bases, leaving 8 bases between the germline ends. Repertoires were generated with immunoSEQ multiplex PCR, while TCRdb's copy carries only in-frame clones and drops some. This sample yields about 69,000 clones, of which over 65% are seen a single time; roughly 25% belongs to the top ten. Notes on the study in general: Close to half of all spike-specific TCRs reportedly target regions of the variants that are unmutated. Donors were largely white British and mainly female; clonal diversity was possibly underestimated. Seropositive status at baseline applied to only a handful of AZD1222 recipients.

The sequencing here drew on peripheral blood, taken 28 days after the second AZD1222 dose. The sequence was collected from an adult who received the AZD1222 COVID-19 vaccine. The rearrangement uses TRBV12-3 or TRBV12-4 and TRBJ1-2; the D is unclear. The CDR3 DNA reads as TGTGCCAGCAGTGGACGGACCTATGGCTACACCTTC. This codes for CASSGRTYGYTF.